This T cell receptor beta chain was observed in a study of response to subunit inactivated influenza vaccine. Findings and caveats of the study: There was a suggestion from the authors that each seasonal influenza vaccination recruits few new T cells.

Germline loops: CDR1 SSHAT, CDR2 FNYEAQ (reference sequence). The CDR3 covers 13 residues. This clonotype was counted ten times or more. Its antigen remains unidentified. Compared with germline, one end of the junction differs, possibly owing to a read error. TCRdb reprocessed the RT-PCR reads via MiXCR and lists one record per CDR3 protein. The sample lists more than 550,000 distinct CDR3 sequences, 12% seen once, with about 10% in the top ten. This receptor was identified in a man over 45 who received an inactivated influenza vaccine. This sample comprised PBMCs from blood, obtained on the day of vaccination. The genes are TRBV7-7 and TRBJ2-7; 7 positions agree with TRBD1. The CDR3 sequence: CASSPTGSGEQYF. CDR3 sequence (DNA): TGTGCTAGCAGCCCGACAGGGAGCGGCGAGCAGTACTTC.